This TCR beta chain originates from a study of tumor and adjacent non-tumor tissue in lung cancer (dated by TCRdb to 2016 to 2019). In terms of the full investigation: The cohort included around twelve adenocarcinoma, 2 squamous cell carcinoma and 1 small cell lung cancer patients. Ages among the roughly 15 patients ranged from about 30 to 85 years, there were ten or so men and 5 women, and disease was at TNM stage I to III. Sequencing generated a total of roughly 130 million productive TCRbeta reads, averaging roughly 4.3 million reads per sample. Using bulk TCRbeta repertoires from roughly 14 lung cancer patients, the study set lung tumor tissue side by side with matched distant non-tumor lung tissue. TCRbeta CDR3 sequencing was performed on roughly 27 paired specimens, with one tumor sample and one normal lung sample collected per patient. General conclusions and limits of the study: Tumor tissue showed significantly greater TCR diversity (inverse Simpson) than normal lung tissue (about 400 vs 180, P = 0.0075, Mann-Whitney U test). The top 100 clones accounted for a significantly larger cumulative portion of the repertoire in normal lung than in tumor tissue. The sequencing platform is not named in the methods, and unique molecular identifiers are not mentioned. Significantly higher TCR diversity was found in younger patients, and higher tumor TCR diversity was associated with shorter overall and disease-free survival. Because peripheral blood was not sequenced, blood TCRbeta repertoires in the lung cancer patients of the study were not examined. The cohort had only 15 or so patients, and the authors noted that larger samples and more detailed clinical data are needed.

The library was prepared using multiplex PCR. Sequenced on an Illumina HiSeq 2500. Following protocols modified from ARM-PCR, the researchers constructed TCRbeta libraries through three rounds of nested PCR with primers (Table S4). Before sequencing, PCR products in the 200-500 bp range were cut out of the gel and cleaned up using the QIAquick gel extraction kit. The study's own analysis went as follows. Reads were cleaned with Trimmomatic, merged with FLASH into complete CDR3 sequences, and assigned to V(D)J germline segments with MiTCR. VDJtools was used to compute clonal diversity as the inverse Simpson's index. In-frame sequences lacking a premature stop codon were counted as productive reads. Clones were called with MiXCR by TCRdb after fastp trimmed the public reads at Q25, and only in-frame beta chains were retained. Rows with one shared CDR3 protein collapse into an entry with the most common genes and DNA. The V and J calls and clone size come from TCRdb's table, not from the authors' own analysis. The sample table records more than 75,000 distinct CDR3 sequences; approximately 79% of these occur just once. The leading ten clones occupy less than 15% of the sample.

RNA was isolated from bulk unsorted tissue, and RNA quality was assessed with a NanoDrop ND-1000 and an Agilent 2100. All donors had newly diagnosed lung cancer, had not received prior chemotherapy, and were admitted for thoracic surgery in China between August and November 2014. Patients who had received previous radiotherapy or chemotherapy, or who had another concurrent cancer, were excluded from the study. Surgical tissue pieces of roughly 1-2 cm3 were preserved in RNAlater solution and were kept at -80 degrees C until use. This clonotype was observed many times. The antigen it binds to is not known. Nothing much larger sits one base from this clone, and base qualities are not available. This TCR came from a woman in her forties or fifties with non-small cell lung cancer. Sequencing was carried out using lung tumor tissue.

In nucleotide form, the sequence is TGTGCCAGCAGTTACGGGGGCACCGGGGAGCTGTTTTTT. The encoded protein is CASSYGGTGELFF. The chain links TRBV6-5 with TRBJ2-2; the D gene is possibly TRBD1 or TRBD2, each agreeing over 5 bases. From its cysteine to its phenylalanine, the CDR3 spans 13 amino acids. Only CDR3 DNA remains: 39 bases, in frame from the first base. V is cut by 2 bases and J by 4 bases, and the space between the germline ends is 5 bases. Sequences MNHEY (CDR1) and SVGAGI (CDR2) are obtained from the germline V gene.